This passage covers 27 T cell receptor beta chains from one sample sequenced in a study of T-cell reconstitution after alpha-beta-depleted transplantation in children (dated by TCRdb to between 2015 and 2016). Library preparation employed PCR. This sample was sequenced with an Illumina HiSeq 2500. TCR library preparation used molecular barcoding, with unique molecular identifiers applied to normalize quantification of the TCRbeta repertoire. The public reads were run again by TCRdb, first through fastp at Q25 and then through MiXCR, and only productive beta chains were kept. Each entry is one CDR3 protein sequence, shown with its most common DNA and genes. The table for this sample lists more than 400,000 distinct CDR3 sequences; over 9.5% of them were counted only once. The leading ten clones occupy 11% to 15% of the sample. The treatment or condition label, read with the paper, signifies: allogeneic hematopoietic cell transplantation with graft depleted of TCRalphabeta T cells and CD19 B cells.

The specimen was PBMCs, mostly from graft donor cells, collected 180 days after TCRalphabeta/CD19-depleted stem cell transplant. The receptors derive from a female patient between 2 and 10 years old who had a stem cell transplant for aplastic anemia, so the T cells may come from the graft donor.

V and J are TRBV7-2 and TRBJ2-1, with TRBD2 matching 13 bases. The CDR3 runs 16 residues. V lost 5 bases, J lost 7 bases, and 8 bases stayed unmatched. The germline CDR1 and CDR2 sequences are SGHTA and FQGNSA. The CDR3: CASSPTGTSGTNEQFF. DNA of the CDR3: TGTGCCAGCAGCCCCACCGGGACTAGCGGGACAAATGAGCAGTTCTTC. The whole variable domain, remainder taken from reference TRBV7-2 and TRBJ2-1, is GAGVSQSPSNKVTEKGKDVELRCDPISGHTALYWYRQSLGQGLEFLIYFQGNSAPDKSGLPSDRFSAERTGGSVSTLTIQRTQQEDSAVYLCASSPTGTSGTNEQFFGPGTRLTVL.

This clonotype was counted between two and nine times. This chain links TRBV19 with TRBJ2-3, with 9 positions matching TRBD1. This CDR3 is 16 amino acids long. V dropped 5 bases and J dropped 3; count of bases not matched to a gene: 9. Germline V lookup: CDR1 LNHDA, CDR2 SQIVND (reference sequence). CDR3 coding DNA: TGTGCCAGTAGTCCAAAGGGACAGGGTTGGACAGATACGCAGTATTTT. It is translated as CASSPKGQGWTDTQYF.

The chain uses TRBV7-6 and TRBJ2-7; D possibly corresponds to TRBD2 (5 bases). Between the trimmed V and J ends, which lost 1 base and 0 bases, there was a span of 10 bases. Germline V CDR1 and CDR2: SGHVS, FNYEAQ. The length of the CDR3 is 15 residues. Here the CDR3 reads CASSLEGGRSYEQYF. CDR3 sequence (DNA): TGTGCCAGCAGCTTAGAGGGCGGGCGCTCCTACGAGCAGTACTTC.

In the case of this clonotype: The junction departs from germline at one end; a sequencing error may be responsible. This chain uses TRBV9 with TRBJ2-2; no clear D. The CDR3 extends over 12 amino acids. Germline CDR1 is SGDLS and CDR2 is YYNGEE. This chain's CDR3 is CASSGNAGELFF. The DNA for the CDR3 is TGTGCCAGCAGCGGGAACGCCGGGGAGCTGTTTTTT.

This rearrangement joins TRBV28 to TRBJ2-3; 9 bases fit TRBD2. This CDR3 contains 15 residues. V trimming: 2 bases; J trimming: 6 bases; junction bases outside the gene matches: 6. In germline, CDR1 is MDHEN, CDR2 SYDVKM. In DNA, the CDR3 is TGTGCCAGCAGTTTAGGCGGGAGGGCGAGGGATACGCAGTATTTT. This translates into CASSLGGRARDTQYF.

J is TRBJ2-1 and V is TRBV5-1, with a weak D call TRBD2 (6 bases). This CDR3 spans 17 amino acids. Trimming took off 4 bases at V and 0 bases at J, with 17 bases between the two ends. In germline, CDR1 is SGHRS, CDR2 YFSETQ. Here the CDR3 reads CASSPAGTHSSYNEQFF. The CDR3 DNA reads as TGCGCCAGCAGCCCTGCCGGGACTCATAGCTCCTACAATGAGCAGTTCTTC.

This sequence joins TRBV5-1 and TRBJ2-1, with a weak D call TRBD1 (6 bases). CDR1 and CDR2 from the germline V gene are SGHRS and YFSETQ. The V end was cut by 5 bases, the J end by 7 bases, with 16 bases between. The CDR3 is made up of 14 amino acids. The CDR3 loop reads CASSHLQGRNEQFF. CDR3 coding DNA: TGCGCCAGCAGTCACCTACAGGGACGAAATGAGCAGTTCTTC.

This clonotype showed up just a few times. This sequence joins TRBV20-1 and TRBJ1-2; possibly TRBD1 for D (5 bases). Trimming took 4 bases from V and 2 from J, leaving 11 bases between them. The CDR3 is 13 residues long. The germline CDR1 and CDR2 sequences are DFQATT and SNEGSKA (reference sequence). The CDR3 here is CSATTQGNYGYTF. In nucleotides, the CDR3 is TGCAGTGCTACGACCCAGGGCAACTATGGCTACACCTTC.

This clonotype appeared a few times. This chain links TRBV9 with TRBJ2-6; D possibly matches TRBD1 or TRBD2 (6 bases each). Germline V gives CDR1 SGDLS, CDR2 YYNGEE. This CDR3 spans 20 amino acids. The V end lost 0 bases, the J end lost 0 bases, and 19 bases lay between the germline ends. The CDR3 here is CASSVASGAGPLSGANVLTF. The DNA of the CDR3 is TGTGCCAGCAGCGTAGCTTCGGGGGCAGGGCCCCTCTCTGGGGCCAACGTCCTGACTTTC.

This clonotype was seen a few times. The chain couples TRBV15 to TRBJ2-6; weak D call: TRBD2 (6 bases). Germline V CDR1 and CDR2: LNHNV, YYDKDF (reference sequence). Trimming removed 2 bases from V and 4 bases from J, with 12 bases in between. The CDR3 contains 16 residues. The CDR3: CATSRPRRAGANVLTF. For the CDR3, the DNA is TGTGCCACCAGCAGACCGCGGAGGGCCGGGGCCAACGTCCTGACTTTC. Full variable domain (missing parts from reference TRBV15 and TRBJ2-6): DAMVIQNPRYQVTQFGKPVTLSCSQTLNHNVMYWYQQKSSQAPKLLFHYYDKDFNNEADTPDNFQSRRPNTSFCFLDIRSPGLGDTAMYLCATSRPRRAGANVLTFGAGSRLTVL.

This clonotype appeared a few times. The V call is TRBV28, the J call TRBJ2-7; D unclear. The CDR3 is 14 amino acids. The germline V gene has CDR1 MDHEN and CDR2 SYDVKM. V was clipped by 7 bases and J by 1 base, with 14 bases between them. CDR3 in DNA: TGTGCCAGCAATTCCCAGGACGGATCCTACGAGCAGTACTTC. Its translation: CASNSQDGSYEQYF.

V and J are TRBV10-1 and TRBJ2-1; D possibly corresponds to TRBD1 (6 bases). Deletions cut 2 bases from V and 3 bases from J, with 8 bases between. Germline V gene lookup returns CDR1 WNHNN and CDR2 SYGVQD (reference sequence). The length of the CDR3 is 14 residues. The CDR3 spells CASSERTDYNEQFF. The CDR3 bases are TGCGCCAGCAGTGAGCGGACAGACTACAATGAGCAGTTCTTC.

This chain's CDR3 is CSAEAPQGSYNEQFF. The CDR3, as DNA: TGCAGCGCCGAGGCCCCGCAGGGGTCCTACAATGAGCAGTTCTTC. The chain has TRBV29-1 and TRBJ2-1; D possibly corresponds to TRBD1 (6 bases). Trimming stripped 7 bases from V and 1 base from J, with 17 bases between. Per germline, CDR1 SQVTM and CDR2 ANQGSEA. The CDR3 totals 15 residues.

Concerning this clonotype: One end of the junction varies from germline; a read error may be responsible. The rearrangement links TRBV12-3 or TRBV12-4 to TRBJ2-1; 8 bases map to TRBD2. The CDR3 length is 18 residues. CDR3 residues: CACSFRLGASGGLHEQFF. The CDR3 bases are TGTGCCTGCAGTTTTCGTCTGGGGGCGTCGGGAGGGCTGCATGAGCAGTTCTTC.

This clonotype has just one count. The chain employs TRBV28 and TRBJ2-2; D is unresolved. Trimming removed 8 bases from V and 3 bases from J, with 10 bases in between. The CDR3 loop spans 13 amino acids. Germline V lookup: CDR1 MDHEN, CDR2 SYDVKM. CDR3 in DNA: TGTGCCAGCGGCCCGTGGGACACCGGGGAGCTGTTTTTT. Its translation: CASGPWDTGELFF.

This clonotype was counted a few times. The rearrangement uses TRBV12-5 and TRBJ1-5, with 8 bases that match TRBD1. Germline CDR1 LGHNT, CDR2 FRNRAP. The V and J ends lost 5 bases and 4 bases, in that order; junction bases with no gene match: 7. The CDR3 covers 15 residues. CDR3 protein: CASGPGDRMNQPQHF. CDR3 DNA sequence: TGTGCTAGTGGTCCGGGGGACAGGATGAATCAGCCCCAGCATTTT.

This clonotype was recorded a few times. The chain recombines TRBV12-5 with TRBJ2-2; 7 nucleotides align to TRBD2. Per germline, CDR1 LGHNT and CDR2 FRNRAP. Losses at the gene ends were 5 bases for V and 6 bases for J; bases not matched to a gene: 12. The CDR3 has 16 amino acids. Written as DNA, the CDR3 is TGTGCTAGTGGTGGGAGGGTGGAGGTAGGGCCCGGGGAGCTGTTTTTT. Amino acids: CASGGRVEVGPGELFF.

This clonotype was counted between two and nine times. The J gene is TRBJ1-2, the V gene TRBV4-3, with D uncertain. The CDR3 spans 14 residues. Per germline, CDR1 LGHNA and CDR2 YSLEER. The V and J ends lost 0 bases and 4 bases respectively, with 9 bases between them. The CDR3 DNA reads as TGCGCCAGCAGCCAAGATCTTACGTCCTATGGCTACACCTTC. It specifies CASSQDLTSYGYTF.

The rearrangement links TRBV5-1 to TRBJ2-4; 9 nucleotides align to TRBD1. The CDR3 is 13 residues long. J was trimmed by 7 bases and V by 3 bases; bases with no gene match: 2. CDR1 is SGHRS and CDR2 is YFSETQ in the germline V gene. CDR3 sequence reads: CASSSGTGNIQYF. CDR3 nucleotide sequence: TGCGCCAGCAGCTCCGGGACAGGGAACATTCAGTACTTC.

This clonotype turned up a few times. V is TRBV18 and J is TRBJ2-7; 9 nucleotides match TRBD1. Germline V CDR1 and CDR2: KGHSH, LQKENI. V shed 3 bases and J 0 bases; nucleotides not matched to a gene: 9. This CDR3 contains 17 residues. CDR3 residues: CASSPGVGTGLSYEQYV. For the CDR3, the DNA is TGTGCCAGCTCACCGGGAGTGGGGACAGGGCTCTCCTACGAGCAGTACGTC.

This clonotype was detected only a few times. This chain links TRBV6-5 with TRBJ2-7, with 12 nucleotides matching TRBD1. Losses at the gene ends were 4 bases for V and 5 bases for J; bases not matched to a gene: 6. The CDR3 is made up of 15 amino acids. Germline V gene lookup returns CDR1 MNHEY and CDR2 SVGAGI. The chain's CDR3 is CASSWGQGARDEQYF. The CDR3 coding sequence is TGTGCCAGCAGTTGGGGACAGGGGGCGCGGGACGAGCAGTACTTC.

Concerning this clonotype itself: A junction boundary mismatches the germline segment, possibly from a read error. J is TRBJ2-6 and V is TRBV10-3, with D perhaps TRBD1 (6 bases). CDR1 is ENHRY, CDR2 SYGVKD, per germline. The CDR3 totals 19 residues. This chain's CDR3 is CAFSLPTDSQNSGANVLTF. In DNA, the CDR3 is TGTGCCTTCAGTTTGCCCACGGACAGCCAGAACTCTGGGGCCAACGTCCTGACTTTC.

The V and J genes are TRBV20-1 and TRBJ2-1; tentatively, D is TRBD2 (6 bases). Trimming cost V 1 base and J 6 bases, with 16 bases left between them. The CDR3 has 15 amino acids. Per germline, CDR1 DFQATT and CDR2 SNEGSKA (reference sequence). CDR3 nucleotide sequence: TGCAGTGCTAGAGGGGGGGACTTCGAACCCAATGAGCAGTTCTTC. Translating it yields CSARGGDFEPNEQFF.

The sample holds a few counts of this clonotype. V and J are TRBV5-1 and TRBJ2-7, with D tentatively TRBD2 (6 bases). Trimming shortened V by 0 bases and J by 1 base, and 17 bases separated the two germline ends. Germline V gene data show CDR1 as SGHRS and CDR2 as YFSETQ. This CDR3 has 17 amino acids. The CDR3 loop reads CASSLAGYRDSSYEQYF. The CDR3 nucleotides are TGCGCCAGCAGCTTGGCCGGTTATCGGGACTCGTCCTACGAGCAGTACTTC.

This clonotype was counted only a few times. The chain couples TRBV11-2 to TRBJ1-1; 8 nucleotides match TRBD1. This CDR3 is built from 19 residues. Germline trimming cut 2 bases from V and 0 bases from J; bases unmatched to any gene: 14. In germline, CDR1 is SGHAT, CDR2 FQNNGV. The CDR3 reads CASSLKRDRNRLMNTEAFF. The CDR3 bases are TGTGCCAGCAGCTTAAAGAGGGACAGGAACCGACTAATGAACACTGAAGCTTTCTTT.

In its sample, this clonotype was seen a few times. The V gene is TRBV18, the J gene TRBJ2-3; maybe TRBD2 (6 bases). There are 13 residues in the CDR3. The V end lost 10 bases, the J end lost 2 bases, and 13 bases lay between the germline ends. Looked up from germline, CDR1 is KGHSH and CDR2 is LQKENI. CDR3 amino acids: CATSGGNTDTQYF. As DNA, the CDR3 is TGTGCCACCTCGGGCGGGAACACAGATACGCAGTATTTT.

The V gene is TRBV14, the J gene TRBJ1-3, with 9 nucleotides matching TRBD1. V was pared by 1 base and J by 8 bases, with 12 bases of the junction left unmatched. Per the germline V gene, CDR1 is SGHDN and CDR2 is FVKESK. This CDR3 region has 17 residues. The CDR3 region has the DNA TGTGCCAGCAGCCAAGTTGGGATCCCGGGACAGGGTGACACCATATATTTT. Protein product: CASSQVGIPGQGDTIYF. The variable domain in full, with the rest retrieved from reference TRBV14 and TRBJ1-3, is EAGVTQFPSHSVIEKGQTVTLRCDPISGHDNLYWYRRVMGKEIKFLLHFVKESKQDESGMPNNRFLAERTGGTYSTLKVQPAELEDSGVYFCASSQVGIPGQGDTIYFGEGSWLTVV.